In this sample, the clone carrying this TCR beta chain turned up once. Profiled with immunoSEQ multiplex PCR; TCRdb holds only in-frame clones, not every one. The data show some 130,000 clones, approximately 89% seen once. The sample originates from a study of control samples from healthy donors and cancer patients. Germline values: CDR1 LGHNT, CDR2 FRNRAP. The CDR3 totals 15 residues. Trimming took off 2 bases at V and 2 bases at J, with 11 bases between the two ends. The chain carries TRBV12-5 and TRBJ2-3, with a possible D match to TRBD1 (6 bases). Input material: blood. The clonotype was recovered from a man younger than 35 in good health. This chain's CDR3 is CASGLPGVITDTQYF. The CDR3 DNA reads as TGTGCTAGTGGTTTGCCAGGGGTGATCACAGATACGCAGTATTTT.